The next 25 T cell receptor beta chains were all read from a single sample in a study of T cell changes during pregnancy in multiple sclerosis. The repertoire was sequenced with immunoSEQ multiplex PCR; TCRdb's copy has only in-frame clones and lacks some. The data contain over 60,000 clones, around 96% of them seen just once; the ten biggest clones take up about 2.5%. The starting material was CD8+ T cells from peripheral blood mononuclear cells, obtained after pregnancy. The origin of the receptors is a female donor with multiple sclerosis, enrolled in a pregnancy study.

CDR3 in amino acids: CASSQNGREGYTF. CDR3 DNA sequence: TGTGCCAGCAGCCAGAATGGCCGTGAAGGCTACACCTTC. This chain uses TRBV11-2 with TRBJ1-2; D ambiguous. Trimming left V 5 bases short and J 8 bases short, with 15 bases between. The CDR3 covers 13 residues. Germline V gives CDR1 SGHAT, CDR2 FQNNGV.

The chain has TRBV6-1 and TRBJ2-3; perhaps TRBD1 as D (6 bases). Germline CDR1 and CDR2: MNHNS and SASEGT. The CDR3 has 17 amino acids. The germline V and J ends were trimmed by 2 bases and 2 bases, with 17 bases remaining between them. The CDR3 sequence is CASSESGQNGFTDTQYF. Written as DNA, the CDR3 is TGTGCCAGCAGTGAAAGCGGACAGAACGGCTTCACAGATACGCAGTATTTT.

The gene calls are TRBV10-3 and TRBJ2-3, with 8 bases matching TRBD1. Germline V CDR1 and CDR2: ENHRY, SYGVKD. The CDR3 extends over 17 amino acids. V gave up 6 bases and J gave up 2 bases; unmatched junction bases: 13. This chain's CDR3 is CAISQLRGQATTDTQYF. DNA of the CDR3: TGTGCCATCAGCCAGTTAAGGGGACAGGCAACCACAGATACGCAGTATTTT.

The CDR3: CASSVGDLSRGTGELFF. In DNA form, the CDR3 reads TGTGCCAGCAGCGTAGGAGACCTATCCCGAGGCACCGGGGAGCTGTTTTTT. This chain joins TRBV9 and TRBJ2-2; D is unclear. This CDR3 has 17 amino acids. V was cut by 0 bases and J by 4 bases, with 16 bases left in between. Germline CDR1 and CDR2: SGDLS and YYNGEE.

The gene calls are TRBV6-1 and TRBJ2-3; 8 bases map to TRBD1. There are 15 residues in the CDR3. Germline CDR1 and CDR2: MNHNS and SASEGT. V lost 1 base and J lost 2; bases outside the gene matches: 2. The CDR3 DNA reads as TGTGCCAGCAGTGAAGGGACAGGGCACACAGATACGCAGTATTTT. This gives the protein CASSEGTGHTDTQYF.

This chain joins TRBV6-1 and TRBJ2-1; 8 bases fit TRBD1. The J segment lost 0 bases and the V segment lost 7 bases, leaving 2 bases of the junction unmatched. This CDR3 comprises 14 residues. Germline CDR1 and CDR2: MNHNS and SASEGT. The CDR3 nucleotides are TGTGCCAGCACAGGGGGCGGCTCCTACAATGAGCAGTTCTTC. Translated: CASTGGGSYNEQFF.

This clone has only one observation. The rearrangement links TRBV11-2 to TRBJ2-1, with no clear D. This CDR3 spans 13 amino acids. The germline gives CDR1 SGHAT, CDR2 FQNNGV. V was clipped by 1 base and J by 7 bases, with 8 bases between them. This CDR3 is CASSLGSPNEQFF. For the CDR3, the DNA is TGTGCCAGCAGCTTAGGTAGCCCGAATGAGCAGTTCTTC.

The chain carries TRBV29-1 and TRBJ2-1; 8 nucleotides match TRBD2. Looked up from germline, CDR1 is SQVTM and CDR2 is ANQGSEA. The CDR3 spans 12 residues. J gave up 8 bases and V 5 bases, and 5 bases lay outside the gene matches. The chain's CDR3 is CSVPTAGDEQFF. CDR3 bases: TGCAGCGTTCCTACAGCGGGAGATGAGCAGTTCTTC.

This clone has a single count. J is TRBJ2-7 and V is TRBV4-2, with 10 nucleotides matching TRBD2. CDR3 size: 15 residues. V lost 4 bases, J lost 3 bases, and 6 bases stayed unmatched. Germline values: CDR1 LGHNA, CDR2 YNFKEQ. This CDR3 reads CASSRPGLASYEQYF. The CDR3 DNA reads as TGTGCCAGCAGCCGACCGGGACTAGCGAGCTACGAGCAGTACTTC.

The rearrangement links TRBV6-4 to TRBJ2-1; 13 bases agree with TRBD2. Trimming took 5 bases from V and 6 from J; bases not matched to a gene: 4. Germline V CDR1 and CDR2: MRHNA, SNTAGT. This CDR3 contains 15 residues. The CDR3 DNA sequence: TGTGCCAGCAGTATACTAGCGGGAGGGCCCAATGAGCAGTTCTTC. As protein: CASSILAGGPNEQFF.

V is TRBV10-2 and J is TRBJ2-2; TRBD2 matches 12 bases. Per germline, CDR1 WSHSY and CDR2 SAAADI. The ends lost 6 bases at V and 6 bases at J; junction bases unmatched: 11. The length of the CDR3 is 17 residues. CDR3 loop: CASRTTTSGSFSGELFF. The CDR3 DNA sequence: TGCGCCAGCAGAACAACGACTAGCGGGAGTTTTTCCGGGGAGCTGTTTTTT.

This chain connects TRBV4-3 to TRBJ2-1; 7 nucleotides match TRBD2. CDR3 size: 18 residues. The junction had 12 bases not matched to a gene; V was cut back by 0 bases and J by 4 bases. Germline CDR1 and CDR2: LGHNA and YSLEER. CDR3 DNA: TGCGCCAGCAGCCAAGAAAGGTCTGGGGGAGGGGTTTACAATGAGCAGTTCTTC. This encodes CASSQERSGGGVYNEQFF.

V is TRBV7-9 and J is TRBJ2-2; 12 positions match TRBD1. The J segment lost 3 bases and the V segment lost 6 bases, leaving 14 bases of the junction unmatched. Germline values: CDR1 SEHNR, CDR2 FQNEAQ (reference sequence). The CDR3 sequence is 19 residues long. In DNA, the CDR3 is TGTGCCAGCAGGCCGACCGGGACAGGGGGCGATTTGGACACCGGGGAGCTGTTTTTT. It translates to CASRPTGTGGDLDTGELFF.

This chain uses TRBV9 with TRBJ2-5; a possible D gene is TRBD2 (7 bases). The CDR3 runs to 14 residues. Germline CDR1 SGDLS, CDR2 YYNGEE. Between the trimmed V and J ends, which lost 0 bases and 5 bases, there was a span of 11 bases. The CDR3 reads CASSVAQGGETQYF. CDR3 nucleotide sequence: TGTGCCAGCAGCGTAGCACAGGGAGGGGAGACCCAGTACTTC.

The chain couples TRBV6-1 to TRBJ1-4; 11 bases fit TRBD1. The V gene's germline CDR1 is MNHNS and CDR2 SASEGT. CDR3 length equals 14 residues. V trimming: 7 bases; J trimming: 5 bases; junction bases outside the gene matches: 3. In DNA, the CDR3 is TGTGCCAGCAAGGACAGGGGGCTAAATGAAAAACTGTTTTTT. Amino acids: CASKDRGLNEKLFF.

The chain joins TRBV13 to TRBJ2-3; 13 positions match TRBD2. J lost 0 bases, V lost 0 bases, and 15 bases had no gene match. CDR1 and CDR2 from the germline V gene are PRHDT and FYEKMQ (reference sequence). The length of the CDR3 is 22 residues. The CDR3, as DNA: TGTGCCAGCAGCTTAGGCGCCGGGACTAGCGGGACAAGGCGGGGTAGCACAGATACGCAGTATTTT. Residues: CASSLGAGTSGTRRGSTDTQYF.

V is TRBV19 and J is TRBJ2-3; D not certain. Germline CDR1 LNHDA, CDR2 SQIVND (reference sequence). There are 13 residues in the CDR3. Trimming shortened V by 4 bases and J by 1 base, and 6 bases separated the two germline ends. CDR3 residues: CASSTLGTDTQYF. In DNA form, the CDR3 reads TGTGCCAGTAGTACCCTTGGCACAGATACGCAGTATTTT.

With respect to this clone: The junction and the germline gene differ at one end; a read error may be behind it. This chain connects TRBV20-1 to TRBJ1-2; maybe TRBD1 (6 bases). In germline, CDR1 is DFQATT, CDR2 SNEGSKA (reference sequence). The CDR3 loop spans 9 amino acids. DNA of the CDR3: TGCAGTGCGGTGGACGGACAGTCCTTC. It yields the protein CSAVDGQSF.

The rearrangement links TRBV13 to TRBJ2-1; 12 bases map to TRBD2. The junction had 6 bases not matched to a gene; V was cut back by 8 bases and J by 4 bases. In germline, CDR1 is PRHDT, CDR2 FYEKMQ (reference sequence). This CDR3 spans 15 amino acids. This chain's CDR3 is CASGRLAGEYNEQFF. CDR3 DNA sequence: TGTGCCAGCGGGCGACTAGCGGGAGAGTACAATGAGCAGTTCTTC.

This sequence joins TRBV14 and TRBJ2-1; a weak D match, TRBD2 (7 bases). V lost 3 bases, J lost 7 bases, and 10 bases lay in between. The CDR3 extends over 13 amino acids. Germline V gene sequence: CDR1 SGHDN, CDR2 FVKESK. CDR3 coding DNA: TGTGCCAGCAGCCATGGGGGGGCGAATGAGCAGTTCTTC. It specifies CASSHGGANEQFF. Together with reference TRBV14 and TRBJ2-1, the CDR3 gives the full variable domain: EAGVTQFPSHSVIEKGQTVTLRCDPISGHDNLYWYRRVMGKEIKFLLHFVKESKQDESGMPNNRFLAERTGGTYSTLKVQPAELEDSGVYFCASSHGGANEQFFGPGTRLTVL.

The V call is TRBV2, the J call TRBJ2-3, with TRBD2 identical over 12 bases. Germline CDR1 reads SNHLY; CDR2 reads FYNNEI. This CDR3 region has 19 residues. V shed 7 bases, J shed 2 bases, and the junction held 16 bases outside the gene matches. Here the CDR3 reads CASTPRGLAGPTLTDTQYF. The CDR3 DNA follows: TGTGCCAGCACTCCAAGGGGACTAGCGGGTCCTACCCTCACAGATACGCAGTATTTT.

The gene calls are TRBV11-2 and TRBJ2-7, with D tentatively TRBD2 (6 bases). The germline CDR1 and CDR2 sequences are SGHAT and FQNNGV. The CDR3 has 14 amino acids. V was trimmed by 5 bases and J by 5 bases, leaving 16 bases between them. CDR3 bases: TGTGCCAGCAGCGGCCAGGGACTCCTAGACGAGCAGTACTTC. The encoded protein is CASSGQGLLDEQYF. Full variable domain (remainder filled in from reference TRBV11-2 and TRBJ2-7): EAGVAQSPRYKIIEKRQSVAFWCNPISGHATLYWYQQILGQGPKLLIQFQNNGVVDDSQLPKDRFSAERLKGVDSTLKIQPAKLEDSAVYLCASSGQGLLDEQYFGPGTRLTVT.

V usage is TRBV7-9 and J usage is TRBJ2-7; 13 positions match TRBD2. The CDR3 has 19 residues. Trimming cost V 5 bases and J 0 bases; bases outside gene matches: 13. CDR1 and CDR2 (germline): SEHNR, FQNEAQ (reference sequence). CDR3 protein: CASSPQELAGGRSSYEQYF. The CDR3 bases are TGTGCCAGCAGCCCCCAAGAACTAGCGGGAGGGCGAAGCTCCTACGAGCAGTACTTC.

This chain connects TRBV11-3 to TRBJ1-1, with D perhaps TRBD1 (6 bases). V dropped 0 bases and J dropped 3 bases, with 20 bases sitting between them. Per germline, CDR1 SGHNT and CDR2 YENEEA. The CDR3 consists of 18 residues. CDR3 amino acids: CASSLENPIRGPHTEAFF. The CDR3 coding sequence is TGTGCCAGCAGCTTAGAAAACCCTATCAGGGGACCCCACACTGAAGCTTTCTTT.

The chain uses TRBV28 and TRBJ1-1, with D unresolved. Per the germline V gene, CDR1 is MDHEN and CDR2 is SYDVKM. The CDR3 sequence is 15 residues long. The ends were cut back, 3 bases at V and 7 bases at J, with 18 bases in the middle. This CDR3 reads CASSFIGAAAGEAFF. The CDR3 DNA follows: TGTGCCAGCAGTTTTATTGGAGCCGCGGCTGGTGAAGCTTTCTTT. The variable domain in full, with the rest retrieved from reference TRBV28 and TRBJ1-1, is DVKVTQSSRYLVKRTGEKVFLECVQDMDHENMFWYRQDPGLGLRLIYFSYDVKMKEKGDIPEGYSVSREKKERFSLILESASTNQTSMYLCASSFIGAAAGEAFFGQGTRLTVV.